Listed here are 16 T cell receptor beta chains from one sample, sequenced in a study of T cells in Graves' hyperthyroidism and ophthalmopathy. Amplification targeted TCR beta CDR3 regions from RNA transcripts. The HTBI primer set was used in a first-round RT-PCR of the TCR CDR3. Each CDR3 protein gets one entry after TCRdb re-called the multiplex PCR reads with MiXCR. The sample consists of around 300,000 distinct CDR3 sequences, about an eighth of them appearing once. The sequenced material came from blood. The receptors originated from a woman aged 40-49 years with Graves' ophthalmopathy.

V and J are TRBV20-1 and TRBJ1-6; tentatively, D is TRBD1 (6 bases). V was clipped by 3 bases and J by 5 bases, with 14 bases between them. The CDR3 is made up of 15 amino acids. Germline CDR1 DFQATT, CDR2 SNEGSKA (reference sequence). The CDR3 here is CSASISTGHNSPLHF. The CDR3 nucleotides read TGCAGTGCTAGTATCAGTACAGGGCATAATTCACCCCTCCACTTT.

As regards this clonotype: A much larger clone sits a single nucleotide away, making a read error possible. The rearrangement links TRBV12-3 or TRBV12-4 to TRBJ1-4; no clear D. The CDR3 extends over 17 amino acids. CDR3 sequence: CASSLVVSSRGNEELFF. DNA for the CDR3: TGTGCCAGCAGTCTAGTAGTCTCTTCGCGGGGTAATGAAGAACTGTTTTTT.

Many counts were recorded for this clonotype. The chain links TRBV5-1 to TRBJ1-2; D is unresolved. The CDR3 runs to 12 residues. The germline V and J ends were trimmed by 5 bases and 8 bases, with 13 bases remaining between them. CDR1 and CDR2 from the germline V gene are SGHRS and YFSETQ. DNA for the CDR3: TGCGCCAGCAGTACCACCGAGGGAGGCTACACCTTC. Protein sequence: CASSTTEGGYTF.

This clonotype was picked up a small number of times. The V and J genes are TRBV5-5 and TRBJ2-7; 16 nucleotides match TRBD2. From germline, CDR1 is SGHKS and CDR2 YYEKEE (reference sequence). The CDR3 spans 16 residues. Trimming at V came to 4 bases and at J to 3 bases, leaving 4 bases not matched to a gene. The CDR3 nucleotides are TGTGCCAGCAGCGGGGGACTAGCGGGAGGGAGCTACGAGCAGTACTTC. This sequence encodes CASSGGLAGGSYEQYF.

This clonotype has at least ten counts. The gene calls are TRBV2 and TRBJ2-1; no reliable D call. Trimming shortened V by 7 bases and J by 10 bases, and 14 bases separated the two germline ends. CDR1 is SNHLY and CDR2 is FYNNEI in the germline V gene. The CDR3 loop spans 12 amino acids. CDR3 region: CASKTLGGEQFF. The CDR3 DNA reads as TGTGCCAGCAAAACTCTCGGCGGAGAGCAGTTCTTC.

This clonotype appeared a few times. The chain combines TRBV20-1 with TRBJ1-1; 9 nucleotides match TRBD1. J was trimmed by 1 base and V by 4 bases; bases with no gene match: 7. The germline CDR1 and CDR2 sequences are DFQATT and SNEGSKA (reference sequence). This CDR3 contains 15 residues. CDR3: CSATITGGTNTEAFF. In nucleotides, the CDR3 is TGCAGTGCTACGATTACAGGGGGCACGAACACTGAAGCTTTCTTT.

At least ten counts were recorded for this clonotype. This chain links TRBV12-3 or TRBV12-4 with TRBJ2-7, with TRBD1 as a possible D gene (5 bases). CDR3 size: 15 residues. V was pared by 3 bases and J by 5 bases, with 17 bases between. CDR3 bases: TGTGCCAGCAGTTTTCCCAGGGCGGACCTGGACGAGCAGTACTTC. Its translation: CASSFPRADLDEQYF.

The chain uses TRBV6-5 and TRBJ2-7; 12 nucleotides align to TRBD2. J lost 7 bases, V lost 4 bases, and 8 bases had no gene match. Germline V gene data show CDR1 as MNHEY and CDR2 as SVGAGI. CDR3 length: 15 amino acids. The CDR3 region is CASSSASGRAREQYF. The CDR3 bases are TGTGCCAGCAGTTCTGCTAGCGGGAGGGCGAGAGAGCAGTACTTC.

This clonotype was observed at least ten times. The chain links TRBV15 to TRBJ1-5; D is possibly TRBD1 (6 bases). Germline assignment: CDR1 LNHNV and CDR2 YYDKDF (reference sequence). CDR3 length: 15 amino acids. V gave up 3 bases and J gave up 6 bases, with 15 bases separating them. The CDR3 sequence: CATSRPLGGSQPQHF. The CDR3 DNA reads as TGTGCCACCAGCAGGCCCTTAGGGGGGTCTCAGCCCCAGCATTTT.

In its sample, this clonotype was seen many times. The chain carries TRBV7-2 and TRBJ1-2; D unresolved. This CDR3 has 14 residues. Deletions cut 5 bases from V and 2 bases from J, with 12 bases between. Germline CDR1 reads SGHTA; CDR2 reads FQGNSA. CDR3 in DNA: TGTGCCAGCAGCACTCGGAAGGGAAACTATGGCTACACCTTC. It specifies CASSTRKGNYGYTF.

This clonotype has a count of ten or more. This chain connects TRBV5-8 to TRBJ2-5; D unresolved. The CDR3 has 13 residues. V was clipped by 2 bases and J by 5 bases, with 10 bases between them. Germline V gene data show CDR1 as SGHTS and CDR2 as YDEGEE. The CDR3 spells CASSFSVGETQYF. The DNA of the CDR3 is TGTGCCAGCAGCTTTTCTGTGGGTGAGACCCAGTACTTC.

This clonotype appeared many times. The V call is TRBV16, the J call TRBJ1-1; D gene uncertain. This CDR3 comprises 15 residues. Germline loops: CDR1 KGHSY, CDR2 FQNENV. Deletions cut 0 bases from V and 6 bases from J, with 14 bases between. CDR3 coding DNA: TGTGCCAGCAGCCAATCTTCGGGCCTTTTCCCTGAAGCTTTCTTT. It codes for CASSQSSGLFPEAFF.

The chain is built from TRBV2 and TRBJ1-5, with TRBD1 matching over 7 bases. The CDR3 consists of 17 residues. V shed 6 bases, J shed 3 bases, and the junction held 14 bases outside the gene matches. Germline CDR1 is SNHLY and CDR2 is FYNNEI. CDR3 coding DNA: TGTGCCAGCAGAGCAACTACAGGGGATTGGGACAATCAGCCCCAGCATTTT. Protein: CASRATTGDWDNQPQHF.

The table lists this clonotype with many counts. This chain connects TRBV20-1 to TRBJ2-7; 9 bases align to TRBD1. This CDR3 has 14 amino acids. V shed 6 bases, J shed 2 bases, and the junction held 8 bases outside the gene matches. Germline V lookup: CDR1 DFQATT, CDR2 SNEGSKA (reference sequence). CDR3 sequence reads: CSAQRQGVTYEQYF. DNA for the CDR3: TGCAGTGCACAACGACAGGGGGTCACCTACGAGCAGTACTTC.

J is TRBJ2-2 and V is TRBV19; tentative D call: TRBD2 (6 bases). With 3 bases removed from V and 1 base from J, the gap between germline ends came to 12 bases. CDR3 length: 16 amino acids. Germline assignment: CDR1 LNHDA and CDR2 SQIVND (reference sequence). CDR3 bases: TGTGCCAGTAGTATGACTAGGGCCCGGAACACCGGGGAGCTGTTTTTT. Its translation: CASSMTRARNTGELFF.

This clonotype was recorded only once. Possible read error: a much larger clone is one base away. This sequence joins TRBV3-1 and TRBJ2-5; D is undetermined. The CDR3 has 13 residues. The V gene's germline CDR1 is LGHDT and CDR2 YNNKEL (reference sequence). The CDR3 spells CASSQYSQGTQYF. For the CDR3, the DNA is TGTGCCAGCAGCCAATACAGCCAAGGGACCCAGTACTTC.